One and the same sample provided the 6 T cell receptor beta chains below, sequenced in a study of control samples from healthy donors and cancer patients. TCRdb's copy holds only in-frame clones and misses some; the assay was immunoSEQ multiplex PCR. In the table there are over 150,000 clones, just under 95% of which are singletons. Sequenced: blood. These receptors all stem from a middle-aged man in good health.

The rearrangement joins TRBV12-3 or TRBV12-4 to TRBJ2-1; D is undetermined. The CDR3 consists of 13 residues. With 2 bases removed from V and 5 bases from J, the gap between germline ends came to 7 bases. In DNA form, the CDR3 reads TGTGCCAGCAGTTTATACGGCAACAATGAGCAGTTCTTC. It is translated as CASSLYGNNEQFF.

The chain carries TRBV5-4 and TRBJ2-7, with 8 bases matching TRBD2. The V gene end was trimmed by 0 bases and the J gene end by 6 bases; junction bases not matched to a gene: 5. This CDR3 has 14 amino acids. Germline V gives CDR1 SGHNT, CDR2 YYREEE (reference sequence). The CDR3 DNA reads TGTGCCAGCAGCTTGGGCGGGGGGTCGCGCGAGCAGTACTTC. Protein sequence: CASSLGGGSREQYF. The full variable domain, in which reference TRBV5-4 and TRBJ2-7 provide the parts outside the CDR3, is ETGVTQSPTHLIKTRGQQVTLRCSSQSGHNTVSWYQQALGQGPQFIFQYYREEENGRGNFPPRFSGLQFPNYSSELNVNALELDDSALYLCASSLGGGSREQYFGPGTRLTVT.

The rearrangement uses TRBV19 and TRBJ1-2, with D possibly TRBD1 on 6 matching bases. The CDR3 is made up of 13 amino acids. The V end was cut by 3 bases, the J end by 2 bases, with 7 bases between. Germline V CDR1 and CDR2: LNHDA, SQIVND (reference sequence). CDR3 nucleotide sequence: TGTGCCAGTAGTATTACAGGGAACTATGGCTACACCTTC. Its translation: CASSITGNYGYTF.

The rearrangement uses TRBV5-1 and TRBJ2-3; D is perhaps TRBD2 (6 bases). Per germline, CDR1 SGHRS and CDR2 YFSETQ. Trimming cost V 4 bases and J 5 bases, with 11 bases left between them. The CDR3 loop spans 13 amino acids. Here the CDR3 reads CASSPEGLDTQYF. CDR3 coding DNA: TGCGCCAGCAGCCCCGAGGGACTAGATACGCAGTATTTT.

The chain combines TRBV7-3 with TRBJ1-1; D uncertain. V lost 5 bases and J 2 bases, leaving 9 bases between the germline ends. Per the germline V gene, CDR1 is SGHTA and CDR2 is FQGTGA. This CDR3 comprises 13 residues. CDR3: CASSPGPNTEAFF. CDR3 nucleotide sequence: TGTGCCAGCAGCCCCGGGCCTAACACTGAAGCTTTCTTT.

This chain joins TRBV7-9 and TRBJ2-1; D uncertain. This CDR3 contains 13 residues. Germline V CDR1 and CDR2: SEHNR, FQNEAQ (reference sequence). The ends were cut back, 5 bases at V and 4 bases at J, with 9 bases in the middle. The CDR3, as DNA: TGTGCCAGCAGCGACCGAGGTTACAATGAGCAGTTCTTC. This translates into CASSDRGYNEQFF.